This passage covers 28 T cell receptor beta chains from one sample sequenced in a study of T-cell reconstitution after alpha-beta-depleted transplantation in children. Construction of the TCRbeta library involved unique molecular identifiers. TCRdb re-derived calls from the PCR reads in MiXCR, one entry per CDR3 protein. The sample includes 200,000 to 250,000 distinct CDR3 sequences, 9.7% of them seen just once. The source was PBMCs from the stem cell graft donor, collected from the stem cell graft. The receptors stem from a human donor who donated a stem cell graft to a child with SCID.

In this sample, this clonotype turned up many times. The chain has TRBV9 and TRBJ2-5; 10 bases agree with TRBD2. The CDR3 covers 15 residues. Germline V lookup: CDR1 SGDLS, CDR2 YYNGEE. Losses at the gene ends were 5 bases for V and 5 bases for J; bases not matched to a gene: 9. The CDR3: CASSHTSGVLETQYF. DNA for the CDR3: TGTGCCAGCAGTCACACTAGCGGGGTCCTGGAGACCCAGTACTTC.

As for this clonotype: It is likely a read error, because the conserved phenylalanine at the end of the CDR3 is missing. This rearrangement joins TRBV5-6 to TRBJ1-1; D not resolved. The CDR3 length is 13 residues. V gave up 0 bases and J gave up 5 bases, with 8 bases separating them. Germline lookup yields CDR1 SGHDT and CDR2 YYEEEE. CDR3 bases: TGTGCCAGCAGCTTGGACCTGGAGACTGAAGCTTTCCTA. This encodes CASSLDLETEAFL.

This clonotype has a handful of counts. The V and J genes are TRBV4-2 and TRBJ2-7, with D perhaps matching TRBD1 (5 bases). The CDR3 spans 15 residues. Per the germline V gene, CDR1 is LGHNA and CDR2 is YNFKEQ. V was cut by 0 bases and J by 6 bases, with 15 bases left in between. This chain's CDR3 is CASSQDSQGSLEQYF. In nucleotides, the CDR3 is TGTGCCAGCAGCCAAGATAGCCAGGGATCCCTCGAGCAGTACTTC.

Many counts were recorded for this clonotype. This chain uses TRBV12-3 or TRBV12-4 with TRBJ2-5, with D tentatively TRBD2 (6 bases). V lost 3 bases and J 1 base, leaving 12 bases between the germline ends. The CDR3 runs 15 residues. The CDR3 region is CASSFGTWSQETQYF. DNA for the CDR3: TGTGCCAGCAGTTTTGGGACTTGGAGCCAAGAGACCCAGTACTTC.

The rearrangement links TRBV6-1 to TRBJ2-7; the D gene is possibly TRBD1 (6 bases). The CDR3 has 16 residues. The germline CDR1 and CDR2 sequences are MNHNS and SASEGT. The V gene lost 6 bases and the J gene lost 4 bases, with 22 bases spanning the gap. The CDR3 coding sequence is TGTGCCAGCAGACGCGCTCCCGGGACACCGAATTACGAGCAGTACTTC. As protein: CASRRAPGTPNYEQYF.

This chain uses TRBV3-1 with TRBJ2-2; 7 bases map to TRBD1. With V trimmed by 11 bases and J by 1 base, 16 bases remained unmatched. The germline gives CDR1 LGHDT, CDR2 YNNKEL (reference sequence). This CDR3 has 17 residues. CDR3 amino acids: CACTLFMDRMNTGELFF. CDR3 DNA sequence: TGTGCCTGCACCCTATTCATGGACAGGATGAACACCGGGGAGCTGTTTTTT.

The V call is TRBV19, the J call TRBJ2-7, with D tentatively TRBD2 (5 bases). The CDR3 has 16 amino acids. From germline, CDR1 is LNHDA and CDR2 SQIVND (reference sequence). Deletions cut 4 bases from V and 3 bases from J, with 19 bases between. The CDR3 bases are TGTGCCAGTAGTACGCGTCCGGGGTCTACGTACTACGAGCAGTACTTC. It codes for CASSTRPGSTYYEQYF.

This clonotype has a count of ten or more. The chain combines TRBV7-8 with TRBJ2-5; tentative D call: TRBD2 (6 bases). The CDR3 length is 15 residues. With 2 bases removed from V and 2 bases from J, the gap between germline ends came to 12 bases. Germline V gene lookup returns CDR1 SGHVS and CDR2 FQNEAQ. Here the CDR3 DNA reads TGTGCCAGCAGCTTAATGGGGGGAATTCAAGAGACCCAGTACTTC. Protein: CASSLMGGIQETQYF.

This clonotype was found a few times. The chain is built from TRBV5-4 and TRBJ1-2; no clear D gene. V lost 0 bases, J lost 4 bases, and 10 bases lay in between. Germline CDR1 SGHNT, CDR2 YYREEE (reference sequence). CDR3 length equals 14 residues. The CDR3 nucleotides are TGTGCCAGCAGCTTGGGGCTCCTCTCCTATGGCTACACCTTC. It translates to CASSLGLLSYGYTF.

The V and J genes are TRBV5-6 and TRBJ1-2; the D is unclear. CDR3 size: 14 residues. Germline CDR1 is SGHDT and CDR2 is YYEEEE. V was trimmed by 3 bases and J by 8 bases, leaving 17 bases between them. The CDR3 here is CASSWEGKGWGYTF. CDR3 sequence (DNA): TGTGCCAGCAGCTGGGAAGGGAAGGGCTGGGGCTACACCTTC.

This clonotype was picked up many times. V is TRBV10-3 and J is TRBJ1-3, with D perhaps TRBD1 (6 bases). Germline assignment: CDR1 ENHRY and CDR2 SYGVKD. Trimming removed 10 bases from V and 1 base from J, with 14 bases in between. The CDR3 consists of 14 residues. CDR3 region: CATRGGPSGNTIYF. The DNA of the CDR3 is TGTGCCACCCGAGGGGGACCGTCTGGAAACACCATATATTTT.

This clonotype was seen at least ten times. CDR3 sequence (DNA): TGCGCCAGCAGCAGGGGACAGCTAAACAATGAGCAGTTCTTC. It is translated as CASSRGQLNNEQFF. The chain couples TRBV5-1 to TRBJ2-1, with 7 bases matching TRBD1. Losses at the gene ends were 4 bases for V and 5 bases for J; bases not matched to a gene: 6. Looked up from germline, CDR1 is SGHRS and CDR2 is YFSETQ. CDR3 length: 14 residues.

This clonotype was counted many times. This chain links TRBV20-1 with TRBJ2-7; D is unresolved. The CDR3 runs 14 residues. The germline V and J ends were trimmed by 0 bases and 1 base, with 10 bases remaining between them. Germline CDR1 and CDR2: DFQATT and SNEGSKA (reference sequence). The CDR3 loop reads CSARDKHLSYEQYF. CDR3 DNA: TGCAGTGCTAGAGATAAACATCTATCCTACGAGCAGTACTTC.

This clonotype was counted many times. The V call is TRBV6-5, the J call TRBJ2-7; D possibly corresponds to TRBD2 (7 bases). Germline V lookup: CDR1 MNHEY, CDR2 SVGAGI. V was shortened by 0 bases and J by 2 bases, with 14 bases between the two germline ends. The CDR3 sequence is 16 residues long. The CDR3 DNA is TGTGCCAGCAGTTACTCGTTGTCGGGGGGCACCTACGAGCAGTACTTC. Protein product: CASSYSLSGGTYEQYF.

This clonotype was observed at least ten times. The V and J genes are TRBV7-2 and TRBJ2-7; a weak D match, TRBD2 (5 bases). V was pared by 2 bases and J by 4 bases, with 9 bases between. The CDR3 spans 13 residues. Germline V gene sequence: CDR1 SGHTA, CDR2 FQGNSA. The CDR3 protein is CASSLTSLYEQYF. The CDR3 DNA reads as TGTGCCAGCAGCTTAACTAGTCTGTACGAGCAGTACTTC.

The genes are TRBV20-1 and TRBJ2-7; D might be TRBD2 (7 bases). This CDR3 is 14 amino acids long. CDR1 and CDR2 from the germline V gene are DFQATT and SNEGSKA (reference sequence). Trimming left V 0 bases short and J 2 bases short, with 11 bases between. The CDR3 region has the DNA TGCAGTGCTAGAGATTGGGGGGGCGCCTACGAGCAGTACTTC. As protein: CSARDWGGAYEQYF.

This clonotype was seen a handful of times. The chain has TRBV12-3 or TRBV12-4 and TRBJ2-7; D remains ambiguous. Trimming left V 7 bases short and J 4 bases short, with 14 bases between. The CDR3 totals 13 residues. In DNA form, the CDR3 reads TGTGCCAGCAAGGCCAGCTTAAAATACGAGCAGTACTTC. It codes for CASKASLKYEQYF.

The sample holds many counts of this clonotype. This chain connects TRBV20-1 to TRBJ2-3; D possibly corresponds to TRBD2 (5 bases). The CDR3 loop spans 16 amino acids. V was shortened by 2 bases and J by 0 bases, with 15 bases between the two germline ends. Germline lookup yields CDR1 DFQATT and CDR2 SNEGSKA (reference sequence). CDR3 DNA: TGCAGTGCTAGACCCCCCCGGGGATCTAGCACAGATACGCAGTATTTT. This codes for CSARPPRGSSTDTQYF.

This clonotype was found many times. The V and J genes are TRBV5-1 and TRBJ2-1; possibly TRBD1 for D (6 bases). This CDR3 spans 12 amino acids. Germline V gives CDR1 SGHRS, CDR2 YFSETQ. V lost 2 bases to trimming and J lost 9 bases, with 9 bases between them. CDR3 residues: CASSLQGVEQFF. The CDR3 DNA is TGCGCCAGCAGCTTACAGGGTGTTGAGCAGTTCTTC.

The chain uses TRBV2 and TRBJ2-5; D gene uncertain. V was pared by 3 bases and J by 8 bases, with 10 bases between. CDR3 length: 12 residues. Germline V lookup: CDR1 SNHLY, CDR2 FYNNEI. In DNA form, the CDR3 reads TGTGCCAGCAGTGAGGCTTGGGGAACCCAGTACTTC. Residues: CASSEAWGTQYF. Looking up the rest from reference TRBV2 and TRBJ2-5 gives the full variable domain: EPEVTQTPSHQVTQMGQEVILRCVPISNHLYFYWYRQILGQKVEFLVSFYNNEISEKSEIFDDQFSVERPDGSNFTLKIRSTKLEDSAMYFCASSEAWGTQYFGPGTRLLVL.

This clonotype was detected many times. V is TRBV7-6 and J is TRBJ1-1; D unclear. V lost 0 bases and J 4 bases, leaving 12 bases between the germline ends. In germline, CDR1 is SGHVS, CDR2 FNYEAQ. CDR3 length: 15 amino acids. CDR3 nucleotides: TGTGCCAGCAGCTTAGCGACGGGTCTTGGCACTGAAGCTTTCTTT. It is translated as CASSLATGLGTEAFF. Filled out from reference TRBV7-6 and TRBJ1-1, the complete variable domain reads GAGVSQSPRYKVTKRGQDVALRCDPISGHVSLYWYRQALGQGPEFLTYFNYEAQQDKSGLPNDRFSAERPEGSISTLTIQRTEQRDSAMYRCASSLATGLGTEAFFGQGTRLTVV.

This clonotype has only a few counts. The V gene is TRBV2, the J gene TRBJ2-5; 8 bases line up with TRBD2. The germline V gene has CDR1 SNHLY and CDR2 FYNNEI. The CDR3 has 14 residues. V lost 4 bases, J lost 5 bases, and 6 bases stayed unmatched. CDR3 amino acids: CASSVGLESETQYF. The CDR3 DNA follows: TGTGCCAGCAGTGTGGGACTAGAGTCGGAGACCCAGTACTTC.

In this sample, this clonotype turned up many times. This rearrangement joins TRBV5-6 to TRBJ1-5, with D possibly being TRBD1 (6 bases). The CDR3 contains 13 residues. Per the germline V gene, CDR1 is SGHDT and CDR2 is YYEEEE. Trimming stripped 1 base from V and 6 bases from J, with 8 bases between. The CDR3 DNA reads as TGTGCCAGCAGCTTGACAGGGATTCAGCCCCAGCATTTT. It specifies CASSLTGIQPQHF.

This clonotype was seen ten or more times. This chain connects TRBV20-1 to TRBJ2-3; 9 nucleotides agree with TRBD1. The CDR3 runs 16 residues. Germline trimming cut 6 bases from V and 2 bases from J; bases unmatched to any gene: 12. Germline lookup yields CDR1 DFQATT and CDR2 SNEGSKA (reference sequence). The CDR3 DNA sequence: TGCAGTGCCCCATACCCCGGGACAGGGTACACAGATACGCAGTATTTT. Translated: CSAPYPGTGYTDTQYF.

This clonotype appeared many times. The J gene is TRBJ2-5, the V gene TRBV20-1; D possibly matches TRBD1 or TRBD2 (5 bases each). The V end was cut by 0 bases, the J end by 4 bases, with 15 bases between. This CDR3 has 15 residues. Germline V gives CDR1 DFQATT, CDR2 SNEGSKA (reference sequence). CDR3 residues: CSARDMVGPGETQYF. For the CDR3, the DNA is TGCAGTGCTAGAGATATGGTGGGACCGGGAGAGACCCAGTACTTC.

Ten or more counts support this clonotype. V gene TRBV29-1 combines with J gene TRBJ1-2; D possibly corresponds to TRBD1 (5 bases). The CDR3 sequence is 14 residues long. CDR1 is SQVTM, CDR2 ANQGSEA, per germline. Between the trimmed V and J ends, which lost 3 bases and 1 base, there was a span of 12 bases. In DNA form, the CDR3 reads TGCAGCGTTGAGGGGCAGGTTTTTAACTATGGCTACACCTTC. Translating it yields CSVEGQVFNYGYTF.

At least ten counts were recorded for this clonotype. The V and J genes are TRBV5-1 and TRBJ1-2, with TRBD1 matching over 10 bases. The trim removed 4 bases at V and 6 bases at J, leaving 6 bases unmatched. The CDR3 has 14 amino acids. Germline values: CDR1 SGHRS, CDR2 YFSETQ. CDR3 DNA sequence: TGCGCCAGCAGCAGGCAGACAGGGGGCGATGGCTACACCTTC. It encodes CASSRQTGGDGYTF.

This clonotype was recorded many times. V and J are TRBV7-9 and TRBJ1-2; 9 bases agree with TRBD1. The CDR3 contains 15 residues. Germline lookup yields CDR1 SEHNR and CDR2 FQNEAQ (reference sequence). Losses at the gene ends were 2 bases for V and 6 bases for J; bases not matched to a gene: 7. CDR3 in amino acids: CASSLPNRGLDGYTF. The CDR3 coding sequence is TGTGCCAGCAGCTTACCCAACAGGGGGCTGGATGGCTACACCTTC.